Here is one T cell receptor beta chain with its context. The source of the sample is a study of shared clonotypes between healthy human individuals. Study background: For every donor, three CD4 naive, three CD4 memory, two CD8 naive and one CD8 memory plates were used.

The method was immunoSEQ multiplex PCR; TCRdb's version includes in-frame clones alone and lacks a portion of them. The sample lists more than 2,000,000 clones; over 90% were seen once. The CDR3 extends over 16 amino acids. After removal of 10 bases from V and 3 bases from J, the junction contained 14 bases not matched to a gene. CDR1 is SNHLY and CDR2 is FYNNEI in the germline V gene. The TCR was taken from a young man in good health. Some clones in this sample may be carry-over from other donors' samples. Source material: naive CD4+ T cells from PBMCs. Subset defined: CD45RA+ positively selected. The rearrangement joins TRBV2 to TRBJ2-3; 9 bases are a match to TRBD2. The CDR3 is CATIPASGKGTDTQYF. CDR3 nucleotides: TGTGCCACCATCCCGGCTAGCGGGAAGGGTACAGATACGCAGTATTTT.